This is a list of T cell receptor beta chains from one sample in a study of cytomegalovirus exposure and HLA in healthy donors. Measured with immunoSEQ multiplex PCR; TCRdb has only the in-frame clones, and not every one. Among 95,000 to 150,000 clones listed, 55% to 75% were seen once. Input material: PBMCs. All receptors come from a woman aged 40 to 50 in good health and CMV-seropositive. Each CDR3 is given with its conserved first and last residue. A D gene is named only where the DNA matches it firmly. The size field is filled for only some rows; it gives once, few, many or a size class.

clone_size cdr3_length j_call v_call d_call cdr3_aa cdr3_nt
. 14 TRBJ1-2 TRBV29-1 . CSASSGVSTYGYTF TGCAGCGCCTCGAGCGGGGTGAGCACCTATGGCTACACCTTC
. 13 TRBJ1-5 TRBV2 . CASSAPGNQPQHF TGTGCCAGCAGTGCTCCGGGCAATCAGCCCCAGCATTTT
few 13 TRBJ1-1 TRBV10-3 . CAISTPLNTEAFF TGTGCCATCAGTACGCCACTTAACACTGAAGCTTTCTTT
. 16 TRBJ2-3 TRBV4-1 TRBD2 CASSPGWRGVADTQYF TGCGCCAGCAGCCCCGGGTGGCGGGGGGTTGCAGATACGCAGTATTTT
. 21 TRBJ1-4 TRBV18 . CASSLTDNGRYTRVDGEKLFF TGTGCCAGCTCACTAACCGACAATGGACGTTATACTAGGGTAGATGGAGAAAAACTGTTTTTT
. 13 TRBJ2-3 TRBV6-1 . CASSEAPRDTQYF TGTGCCAGCAGTGAAGCCCCCCGGGATACGCAGTATTTT
. 12 TRBJ1-2 TRBV7-2 TRBD1 CASGQGNYGYTF TGTGCCAGCGGACAGGGAAACTATGGCTACACCTTC
. 13 TRBJ1-1 TRBV7-3 . CASSLGRAEEAFF TGTGCCAGCAGCTTAGGGAGGGCTGAAGAAGCTTTCTTT
. 16 TRBJ2-2 TRBV14 . CASSHRIGQSTGELFF TGTGCCAGCAGCCACCGGATTGGGCAGAGCACCGGGGAGCTGTTTTTT
few 15 TRBJ1-3 TRBV9 TRBD1 CASSVATGAGNTIYF TGTGCCAGCAGCGTAGCAACAGGGGCTGGAAACACCATATATTTT
. 10 TRBJ1-1 TRBV29-1 . CSVEVVEAFF TGCAGCGTTGAAGTAGTAGAAGCTTTCTTT
. 15 TRBJ2-3 TRBV7-6 . CASSLQGSVGDTQYF TGTGCCAGCAGCTTACAGGGATCAGTTGGAGATACGCAGTATTTT
. 15 TRBJ2-5 TRBV28 TRBD1 CASSNPGQGGETQYF TGTGCCAGCAGTAACCCGGGACAGGGGGGGGAGACCCAGTACTTC
. 14 TRBJ1-4 TRBV18 . CASSPSATNEKLFF TGTGCCAGCTCACCGTCAGCAACTAATGAAAAACTGTTTTTT
. 15 TRBJ2-5 TRBV11-1 . CASSLAIQGQETQYF TGTGCCAGCAGCTTAGCGATTCAGGGCCAAGAGACCCAGTACTTC
. 19 TRBJ1-6 TRBV6-1 . CASSEAPGGGETYNSPLHF TGTGCCAGCAGTGAAGCCCCCGGGGGAGGAGAGACCTATAATTCACCCCTCCACTTT
. 10 TRBJ1-4 TRBV20-1 . CSAADEKLFF TGCAGTGCCGCGGATGAAAAACTGTTTTTT
. 14 TRBJ2-3 TRBV9 . CASSVGLGADTQYF TGTGCCAGCAGCGTAGGCCTAGGAGCTGATACGCAGTATTTT
. 13 TRBJ2-1 TRBV2 . CASTGGFGNEQFF TGTGCCAGCACAGGGGGGTTCGGAAATGAGCAGTTCTTC
few 12 TRBJ1-1 TRBV9 TRBD1 CASGKTGASAFF TGTGCCAGCGGGAAGACAGGGGCGTCAGCTTTCTTT
once 14 TRBJ1-2 TRBV13 . CASSQSRANYGYTF TGTGCCAGCAGCCAATCCAGGGCTAACTATGGCTACACCTTC
. 14 TRBJ1-4 TRBV7-9 TRBD1 CASSLGQQNEKLFF TGTGCCAGCAGCTTGGGACAGCAAAATGAAAAACTGTTTTTT
once 14 TRBJ1-6 TRBV5-5 . CASSSGDHNSPLHF TGTGCCAGCAGCTCGGGGGATCATAATTCACCCCTCCACTTT
. 13 TRBJ2-7 TRBV5-4 . CASSFASAYEQYF TGTGCCAGCAGCTTCGCCAGCGCCTACGAGCAGTACTTC
. 13 TRBJ2-1 TRBV6-5 . CASFALTYNEQFF TGTGCCAGCTTCGCGCTTACCTACAATGAGCAGTTCTTC